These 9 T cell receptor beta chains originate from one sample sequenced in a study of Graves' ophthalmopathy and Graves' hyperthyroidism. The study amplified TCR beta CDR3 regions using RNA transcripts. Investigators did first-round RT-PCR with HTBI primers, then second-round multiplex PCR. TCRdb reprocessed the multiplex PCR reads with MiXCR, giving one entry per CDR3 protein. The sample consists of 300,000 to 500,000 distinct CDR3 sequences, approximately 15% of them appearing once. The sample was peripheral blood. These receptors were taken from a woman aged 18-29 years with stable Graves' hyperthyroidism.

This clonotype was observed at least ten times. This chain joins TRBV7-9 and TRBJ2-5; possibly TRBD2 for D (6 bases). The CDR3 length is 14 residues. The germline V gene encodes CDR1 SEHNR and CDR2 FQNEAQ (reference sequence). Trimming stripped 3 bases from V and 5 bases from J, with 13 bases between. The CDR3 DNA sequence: TGTGCCAGCAGCTTCAGTCCGACTAGGGAGACCCAGTACTTC. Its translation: CASSFSPTRETQYF.

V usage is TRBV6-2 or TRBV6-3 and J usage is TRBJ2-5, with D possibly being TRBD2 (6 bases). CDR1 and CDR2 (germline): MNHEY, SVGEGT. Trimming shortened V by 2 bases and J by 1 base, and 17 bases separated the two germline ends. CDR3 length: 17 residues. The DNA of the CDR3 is TGTGCCAGCAGTTACACCCCCACTAGCCCCCTCCAAGAGACCCAGTACTTC. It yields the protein CASSYTPTSPLQETQYF.

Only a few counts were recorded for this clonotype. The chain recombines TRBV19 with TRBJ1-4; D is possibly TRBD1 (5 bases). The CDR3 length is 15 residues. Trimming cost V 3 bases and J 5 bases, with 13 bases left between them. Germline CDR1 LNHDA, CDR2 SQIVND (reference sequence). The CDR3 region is CASSIGPGRNEKLFF. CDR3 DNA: TGTGCCAGTAGTATCGGGCCAGGGCGGAATGAAAAACTGTTTTTT.

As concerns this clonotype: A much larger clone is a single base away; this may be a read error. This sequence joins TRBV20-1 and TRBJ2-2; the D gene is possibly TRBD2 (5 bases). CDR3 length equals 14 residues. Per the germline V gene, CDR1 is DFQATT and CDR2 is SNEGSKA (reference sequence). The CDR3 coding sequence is TGCAGTGCTAGAGATGAAAGGAACACCGGGGAGCTGTGTTTT. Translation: CSARDERNTGELCF.

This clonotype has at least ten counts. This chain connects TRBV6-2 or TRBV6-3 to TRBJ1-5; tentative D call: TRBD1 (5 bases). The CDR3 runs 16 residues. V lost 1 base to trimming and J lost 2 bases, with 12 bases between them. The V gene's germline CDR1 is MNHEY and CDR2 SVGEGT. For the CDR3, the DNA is TGTGCCAGCAGTTACTACCAGGGTGGCGGCAATCAGCCCCAGCATTTT. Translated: CASSYYQGGGNQPQHF.

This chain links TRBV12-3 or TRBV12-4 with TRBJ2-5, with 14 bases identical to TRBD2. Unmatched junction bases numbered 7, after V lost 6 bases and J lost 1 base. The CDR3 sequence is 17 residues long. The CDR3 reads CASRPIGTSGGQETQYF. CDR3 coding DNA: TGTGCCAGCAGGCCTATCGGGACTAGCGGGGGCCAAGAGACCCAGTACTTC.

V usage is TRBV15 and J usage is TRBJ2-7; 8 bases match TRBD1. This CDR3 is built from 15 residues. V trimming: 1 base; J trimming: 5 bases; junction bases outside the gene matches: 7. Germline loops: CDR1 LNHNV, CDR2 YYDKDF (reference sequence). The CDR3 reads CATSRAGTGPHEQYF. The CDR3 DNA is TGTGCCACCAGCAGAGCCGGGACAGGCCCCCACGAGCAGTACTTC.

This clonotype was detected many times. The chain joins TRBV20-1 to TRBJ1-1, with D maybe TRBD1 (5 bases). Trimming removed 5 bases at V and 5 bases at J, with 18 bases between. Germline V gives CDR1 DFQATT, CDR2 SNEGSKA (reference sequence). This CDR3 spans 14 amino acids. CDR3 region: CSALEDSGRTEAFF. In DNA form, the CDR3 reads TGCAGTGCTTTAGAAGATTCAGGGAGGACTGAAGCTTTCTTT.

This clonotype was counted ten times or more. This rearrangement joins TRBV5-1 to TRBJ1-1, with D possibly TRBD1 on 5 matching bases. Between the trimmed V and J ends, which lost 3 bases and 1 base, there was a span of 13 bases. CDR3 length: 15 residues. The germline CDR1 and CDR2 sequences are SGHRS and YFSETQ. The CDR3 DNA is TGCGCCAGCAGCTCCACCGGGACTACGAACACTGAAGCTTTCTTT. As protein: CASSSTGTTNTEAFF.